The T cell receptor (beta chain) under discussion was sequenced for a study of CD8 T cells in Susac syndrome. Looked up from germline, CDR1 is DFQATT and CDR2 is SNEGSKA (reference sequence). Trimming cost V 0 bases and J 4 bases, with 22 bases left between them. CDR3 length: 19 amino acids. RNA totalling about 0.45 to 1 ug underwent reverse transcription with random hexamers. The immunoSEQ assay covered 54 Vbeta and 13 Jbeta segments for CDR3. TCRdb itself ran the immunoSEQ multiplex PCR reads through MiXCR, one entry per CDR3 protein. This table has about 250,000 distinct CDR3 sequences, just over 90% appearing once.

The V gene is TRBV20-1, the J gene TRBJ2-6; TRBD2 might be the D (5 bases). The sequence came from a human donor with multiple sclerosis. The sequenced sample was CD4+ T cells from PBMCs. CDR3 sequence reads: CSARDYASPQARGANVLTF. The CDR3 nucleotides read TGCAGTGCTAGAGATTATGCTAGCCCCCAAGCTCGGGGGGCCAACGTCCTGACTTTC.